The 31 T cell receptor beta chains in this list originate from one sample, sequenced in a study of blood T cell repertoires in COVID-19. Sequencing was performed with immunoSEQ multiplex PCR; in TCRdb, only in-frame clones are kept and a portion is missing. The sample contains roughly 140,000 clones, 82% of which appear only once. Sequenced: peripheral blood. The receptor source for this set is a woman over 75 with acute or convalescent COVID-19.

The CDR3 DNA follows: TGTGCCAGCAGCCTACAGGGTGTGAGCACAGATACGCAGTATTTT. It translates to CASSLQGVSTDTQYF. The rearrangement links TRBV28 to TRBJ2-3; D possibly corresponds to TRBD1 (6 bases). V lost 6 bases and J lost 0, with 13 bases in between. Germline values: CDR1 MDHEN, CDR2 SYDVKM. The CDR3 covers 15 residues.

The rearrangement uses TRBV7-9 and TRBJ2-7; 11 nucleotides align to TRBD1. CDR1 is SEHNR, CDR2 FQNEAQ, per germline (reference sequence). This CDR3 contains 16 residues. Trimming took 2 bases from V and 2 from J; bases not matched to a gene: 5. The CDR3 loop is CASSLIVGQGAYEQYF. The CDR3 DNA reads TGTGCCAGCAGCTTAATCGTGGGACAGGGGGCCTACGAGCAGTACTTC.

The rearrangement joins TRBV13 to TRBJ2-2, with TRBD1 as a possible D gene (6 bases). Germline V gene data show CDR1 as PRHDT and CDR2 as FYEKMQ (reference sequence). V lost 5 bases, J lost 8 bases, and 15 bases lay in between. CDR3 length: 14 amino acids. CDR3 sequence: CASSLQGRFGELFF. As DNA, the CDR3 is TGTGCCAGCAGCCTACAGGGAAGGTTTGGGGAGCTGTTTTTT. Complete variable domain (other parts from reference TRBV13 and TRBJ2-2): AAGVIQSPRHLIKEKRETATLKCYPIPRHDTVYWYQQGPGQDPQFLISFYEKMQSDKGSIPDRFSAQQFSDYHSELNMSSLELGDSALYFCASSLQGRFGELFFGEGSRLTVL.

Only one count was recorded for this clone. This rearrangement joins TRBV5-1 to TRBJ2-1; the D gene is possibly TRBD1 (6 bases). The CDR3 runs 22 residues. The germline V and J ends were trimmed by 3 bases and 5 bases, with 36 bases remaining between them. CDR1 and CDR2 from the germline V gene are SGHRS and YFSETQ. The CDR3 DNA reads as TGCGCCAGCAGCTGGCACACCGGGACAAAAAGCGGCCAGAGCAGAGATGACAATGAGCAGTTCTTC. Amino acid sequence: CASSWHTGTKSGQSRDDNEQFF.

The rearrangement links TRBV18 to TRBJ1-5, with D possibly TRBD1 on 6 matching bases. The CDR3 runs 17 residues. CDR1 and CDR2 from the germline V gene are KGHSH and LQKENI. The V end lost 4 bases, the J end lost 6 bases, and 22 bases lay between the germline ends. The CDR3 loop is CASSHTGHRVGGQPQHF. Here the CDR3 DNA reads TGTGCCAGCTCACATACGGGACACAGGGTGGGCGGTCAGCCCCAGCATTTT. The full variable domain, rest sourced from reference TRBV18 and TRBJ1-5, is NAGVMQNPRHLVRRRGQEARLRCSPMKGHSHVYWYRQLPEEGLKFMVYLQKENIIDESGMPKERFSAEFPKEGPSILRIQQVVRGDSAAYFCASSHTGHRVGGQPQHFGDGTRLSIL.

The chain recombines TRBV29-1 with TRBJ2-5, with 7 bases that match TRBD2. Per the germline V gene, CDR1 is SQVTM and CDR2 is ANQGSEA. The junction had 16 bases not matched to a gene; V was cut back by 7 bases and J by 5 bases. The CDR3 contains 15 residues. The chain's CDR3 is CSARRGGVSGETQYF. CDR3 DNA: TGCAGCGCCCGACGCGGGGGTGTCAGCGGGGAGACCCAGTACTTC.

The J gene is TRBJ1-1, the V gene TRBV3-1 (or the pseudogene TRBV3-2); 8 nucleotides align to TRBD1. J gave up 11 bases and V 3 bases, and 5 bases lay outside the gene matches. The CDR3 is made up of 12 amino acids. Germline CDR1 is LGHDT and CDR2 is YNNKEL (reference sequence). CDR3 bases: TGTGCCAGCAGCCAGGCGACAGGGGCGGCTTTCTTT. Residues: CASSQATGAAFF.

The J gene is TRBJ1-6, the V gene TRBV28; TRBD1 agrees at 7 bases. In germline, CDR1 is MDHEN, CDR2 SYDVKM. J was trimmed by 6 bases and V by 6 bases; bases with no gene match: 5. This CDR3 region has 14 residues. This CDR3 is CASRHRQGNSPLHF. In nucleotides, the CDR3 is TGTGCCAGCAGACACCGACAGGGTAATTCACCCCTCCACTTT.

V gene TRBV5-1 combines with J gene TRBJ2-1; a weak D match, TRBD2 (6 bases). This CDR3 has 12 amino acids. Trimming took off 3 bases at V and 7 bases at J, with 8 bases between the two ends. The germline gives CDR1 SGHRS, CDR2 YFSETQ. Written as DNA, the CDR3 is TGCGCCAGCAGCTGGGAGGTGAATGAGCAGTTCTTC. This codes for CASSWEVNEQFF. The full variable domain, its missing parts supplied by reference TRBV5-1 and TRBJ2-1, is KAGVTQTPRYLIKTRGQQVTLSCSPISGHRSVSWYQQTPGQGLQFLFEYFSETQRNKGNFPGRFSGRQFSNSRSEMNVSTLELGDSALYLCASSWEVNEQFFGPGTRLTVL.

The chain has TRBV27 and TRBJ2-7, with TRBD1 matching 8 bases. Germline loops: CDR1 MNHEY, CDR2 SMNVEV (reference sequence). The ends lost 5 bases at V and 3 bases at J; junction bases unmatched: 15. The CDR3 totals 17 residues. The CDR3 bases are TGTGCCAGCAGTCCGGGACGCGGGACAGGAGATTTCTACGAGCAGTACTTC. Its translation: CASSPGRGTGDFYEQYF.

V and J are TRBV5-6 and TRBJ2-2, with 11 bases identical to TRBD2. The CDR3 covers 16 residues. Germline lookup yields CDR1 SGHDT and CDR2 YYEEEE. V shed 4 bases and J 3 bases; nucleotides not matched to a gene: 5. The CDR3 DNA reads as TGTGCCAGCAGCGCCACTAGCGGGAGTTACACCGGGGAGCTGTTTTTT. Its translation is CASSATSGSYTGELFF.

J is TRBJ2-5 and V is TRBV11-1, with D possibly matching TRBD2 (5 bases). CDR1 is SGHAT, CDR2 FQDESV, per germline (reference sequence). The CDR3 sequence is 14 residues long. V lost 2 bases to trimming and J lost 5 bases, with 12 bases between them. The CDR3 loop reads CASSLRVARETQYF. In DNA, the CDR3 is TGTGCCAGCAGCTTAAGGGTAGCGCGGGAGACCCAGTACTTC. The full variable domain, with the rest looked up from reference TRBV11-1 and TRBJ2-5, is EAEVAQSPRYKITEKSQAVAFWCDPISGHATLYWYRQILGQGPELLVQFQDESVVDDSQLPKDRFSAERLKGVDSTLKIQPAELGDSAMYLCASSLRVARETQYFGPGTRLLVL.

This clone was counted only a few times. The chain's CDR3 is CASSLRDRATEAFF. In DNA, the CDR3 is TGTGCCAGCAGCTTACGGGACAGGGCCACTGAAGCTTTCTTT. This sequence joins TRBV7-8 and TRBJ1-1; 9 bases are shared with TRBD1. V lost 2 bases, J lost 4 bases, and 2 bases stayed unmatched. The CDR3 has 14 residues. Germline lookup yields CDR1 SGHVS and CDR2 FQNEAQ.

This clone has only one observation. The chain is built from TRBV19 and TRBJ2-5; TRBD2 is a possible D gene (5 bases). Germline lookup yields CDR1 LNHDA and CDR2 SQIVND (reference sequence). The V end was cut by 3 bases, the J end by 5 bases, with 10 bases between. CDR3 length: 13 residues. CDR3 protein: CASSIFGEETQYF. In DNA, the CDR3 is TGTGCCAGTAGTATTTTCGGGGAGGAGACCCAGTACTTC.

This chain joins TRBV15 and TRBJ2-5; unclear D gene. The V and J ends lost 3 bases and 5 bases respectively, with 13 bases between them. CDR3 length equals 14 residues. CDR1 and CDR2 (germline): LNHNV, YYDKDF (reference sequence). The CDR3 spells CATSRGFSRETQYF. Here the CDR3 DNA reads TGTGCCACCAGCAGGGGCTTCAGCAGGGAGACCCAGTACTTC.

The chain combines TRBV28 with TRBJ2-2; the D gene is possibly TRBD2 (6 bases). The CDR3 spans 15 residues. The V gene lost 7 bases and the J gene lost 4 bases, with 16 bases spanning the gap. CDR1 and CDR2 from the germline V gene are MDHEN and SYDVKM. DNA of the CDR3: TGTGCCAGCATATCCGGGAGCCACCGCACCGGGGAGCTGTTTTTT. The encoded protein is CASISGSHRTGELFF. Filled out from reference TRBV28 and TRBJ2-2, the complete variable domain reads DVKVTQSSRYLVKRTGEKVFLECVQDMDHENMFWYRQDPGLGLRLIYFSYDVKMKEKGDIPEGYSVSREKKERFSLILESASTNQTSMYLCASISGSHRTGELFFGEGSRLTVL.

The chain is built from TRBV7-2 and TRBJ2-7; possibly TRBD1 for D (5 bases). With 6 bases removed from V and 5 bases from J, the gap between germline ends came to 14 bases. Per the germline V gene, CDR1 is SGHTA and CDR2 is FQGNSA. The CDR3 is 13 residues long. This CDR3 reads CASRYKGADEQYF. The CDR3 DNA reads TGTGCCAGCAGGTATAAAGGGGCGGACGAGCAGTACTTC.

The V and J genes are TRBV20-1 and TRBJ2-3; D gene unclear. Germline loops: CDR1 DFQATT, CDR2 SNEGSKA (reference sequence). V lost 6 bases and J lost 2, with 6 bases in between. The CDR3 covers 11 residues. The CDR3 DNA is TGCAGTGCGTCCCTCACAGATACGCAGTATTTT. The encoded protein is CSASLTDTQYF.

In its sample, this clone was seen a few times. V usage is TRBV2 and J usage is TRBJ2-2; TRBD2 matches 8 bases. The CDR3 contains 15 residues. The germline V gene has CDR1 SNHLY and CDR2 FYNNEI. Losses at the gene ends were 3 bases for V and 1 base for J; bases not matched to a gene: 1. The CDR3 nucleotides read TGTGCCAGCAGTGAGCGGGGGGTGAACACCGGGGAGCTGTTTTTT. This translates into CASSERGVNTGELFF.

The genes are TRBV20-1 and TRBJ1-4; 7 nucleotides agree with TRBD1. CDR1 DFQATT and CDR2 SNEGSKA come from the germline V gene (reference sequence). CDR3 length: 11 residues. The ends lost 3 bases at V and 13 bases at J; junction bases unmatched: 5. The CDR3 region has the DNA TGCAGTGCTAGGGAACAGGGGCTACTGTTTTTT. Translating gives CSAREQGLLFF.

V is TRBV10-3 and J is TRBJ2-7; maybe TRBD2 (5 bases). V lost 4 bases to trimming and J lost 0 bases, with 7 bases between them. The length of the CDR3 is 13 residues. Germline CDR1 is ENHRY and CDR2 is SYGVKD. The CDR3 protein is CAISVAGSYEQYF. CDR3 sequence (DNA): TGTGCCATCAGTGTTGCGGGCTCCTACGAGCAGTACTTC.

This chain links TRBV19 with TRBJ2-3; 11 nucleotides align to TRBD2. Trimming removed 5 bases from V and 3 bases from J; junction bases left unmatched: 10. The CDR3 runs to 17 residues. Germline values: CDR1 LNHDA, CDR2 SQIVND (reference sequence). The DNA of the CDR3 is TGTGCCAGTAGTGTACTAGCGGGGGCCGGGGGAACAGATACGCAGTATTTT. This encodes CASSVLAGAGGTDTQYF. The variable domain in full, completed from reference TRBV19 and TRBJ2-3, reads DGGITQSPKYLFRKEGQNVTLSCEQNLNHDAMYWYRQDPGQGLRLIYYSQIVNDFQKGDIAEGYSVSREKKESFPLTVTSAQKNPTAFYLCASSVLAGAGGTDTQYFGPGTRLTVL.

V is TRBV27 and J is TRBJ2-2; D remains ambiguous. Trimming took 6 bases from V and 0 from J, leaving 8 bases between them. Germline V gene data show CDR1 as MNHEY and CDR2 as SMNVEV (reference sequence). The CDR3 contains 14 residues. CDR3 DNA sequence: TGTGCCAGCAGCTTTCAGACGAACACCGGGGAGCTGTTTTTT. Protein sequence: CASSFQTNTGELFF.

The chain couples TRBV28 to TRBJ2-7; 11 bases line up with TRBD2. The CDR3 loop spans 15 amino acids. CDR1 is MDHEN and CDR2 is SYDVKM in the germline V gene. The J segment lost 6 bases and the V segment lost 7 bases, leaving 11 bases of the junction unmatched. As DNA, the CDR3 is TGTGCCAGCAATATAATAGCGGGGGGGCCCGGCGAGCAGTACTTC. Residues: CASNIIAGGPGEQYF.

V is TRBV14 and J is TRBJ1-1; D is unclear. The CDR3 spans 17 residues. The V end lost 0 bases, the J end lost 1 base, and 15 bases lay between the germline ends. The germline gives CDR1 SGHDN, CDR2 FVKESK. For the CDR3, the DNA is TGTGCCAGCAGCCAAGATCGGTGGGCACCTCAGAACACTGAAGCTTTCTTT. This gives the protein CASSQDRWAPQNTEAFF. Full variable domain (remainder filled in from reference TRBV14 and TRBJ1-1): EAGVTQFPSHSVIEKGQTVTLRCDPISGHDNLYWYRRVMGKEIKFLLHFVKESKQDESGMPNNRFLAERTGGTYSTLKVQPAELEDSGVYFCASSQDRWAPQNTEAFFGQGTRLTVV.

For this clone: The sample contains more than one DNA sequence encoding this CDR3. The chain has TRBV18 and TRBJ1-1, with TRBD1 matching 7 bases. This CDR3 has 12 residues. Germline trimming cut 3 bases from V and 6 bases from J; bases unmatched to any gene: 1. CDR1 and CDR2 (germline): KGHSH, LQKENI. In DNA form, the CDR3 reads TGTGCCAGCTCACCCGGACAGGCTGAAGCTTTCTTT. This translates into CASSPGQAEAFF.

This clone was seen only once. The chain joins TRBV5-4 to TRBJ2-7, with 12 bases that match TRBD1. There are 14 residues in the CDR3. CDR1 is SGHNT and CDR2 is YYREEE in the germline V gene (reference sequence). Unmatched junction bases numbered 4, after V lost 3 bases and J lost 6 bases. The CDR3 DNA follows: TGTGCCAGCAGCTGGGGGACAGGGGGCGGCGAGCAGTACTTC. Encoded protein: CASSWGTGGGEQYF. The full variable domain, its missing parts supplied by reference TRBV5-4 and TRBJ2-7, is ETGVTQSPTHLIKTRGQQVTLRCSSQSGHNTVSWYQQALGQGPQFIFQYYREEENGRGNFPPRFSGLQFPNYSSELNVNALELDDSALYLCASSWGTGGGEQYFGPGTRLTVT.

The J gene is TRBJ1-6, the V gene TRBV5-8; tentatively, D is TRBD1 (5 bases). The CDR3 is 13 amino acids. The V and J ends lost 4 bases and 7 bases respectively, with 9 bases between them. Germline V gives CDR1 SGHTS, CDR2 YDEGEE. In DNA form, the CDR3 reads TGTGCCAGCAGCCAAAGGGGCAATTCACCCCTCCACTTT. Its translation: CASSQRGNSPLHF.

The chain combines TRBV21-1 with TRBJ2-7; TRBD1, the table's D call, lacks a check against the DNA. TRBV21-1 has pseudogene status. This CDR3 contains 15 residues. The CDR3: CASSKEARTAYEQYF. The CDR3 DNA follows: TGTGCCAGCAGCAAAGAGGCCCGGACAGCATACGAGCAGTACTTC.

The chain joins TRBV28 to TRBJ1-5, with unresolved D. Germline-derived CDR1 and CDR2 are MDHEN and SYDVKM. Trimming shortened V by 8 bases and J by 0 bases, and 8 bases separated the two germline ends. The CDR3 is 13 residues long. CDR3 DNA sequence: TGTGCCAGCTCCTCCTATAGCAATCAGCCCCAGCATTTT. Protein: CASSSYSNQPQHF.

The V gene is TRBV4-2, the J gene TRBJ1-2; D ambiguous. Germline assignment: CDR1 LGHNA and CDR2 YNFKEQ. Trimming took off 1 base at V and 2 bases at J, with 8 bases between the two ends. The length of the CDR3 is 14 residues. The CDR3 is CASSQAQVNYGYTF. The CDR3 nucleotides read TGTGCCAGCAGCCAAGCCCAGGTCAACTATGGCTACACCTTC.